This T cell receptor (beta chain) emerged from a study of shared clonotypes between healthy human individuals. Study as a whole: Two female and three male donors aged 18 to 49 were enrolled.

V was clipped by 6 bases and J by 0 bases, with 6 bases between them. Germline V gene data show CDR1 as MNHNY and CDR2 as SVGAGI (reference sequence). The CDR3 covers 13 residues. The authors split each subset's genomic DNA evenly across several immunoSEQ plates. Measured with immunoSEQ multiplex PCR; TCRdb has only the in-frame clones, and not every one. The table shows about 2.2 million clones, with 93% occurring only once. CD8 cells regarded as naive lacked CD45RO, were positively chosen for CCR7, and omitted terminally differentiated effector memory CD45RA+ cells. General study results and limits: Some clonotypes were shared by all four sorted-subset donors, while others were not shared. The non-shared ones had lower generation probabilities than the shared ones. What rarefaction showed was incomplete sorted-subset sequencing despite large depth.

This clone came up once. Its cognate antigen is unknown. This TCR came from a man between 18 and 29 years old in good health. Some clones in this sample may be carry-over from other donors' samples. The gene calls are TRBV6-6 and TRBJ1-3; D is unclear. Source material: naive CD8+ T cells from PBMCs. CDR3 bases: TGTGCCAGCAGCGCGCTCTCTGGAAACACCATATATTTT. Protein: CASSALSGNTIYF.